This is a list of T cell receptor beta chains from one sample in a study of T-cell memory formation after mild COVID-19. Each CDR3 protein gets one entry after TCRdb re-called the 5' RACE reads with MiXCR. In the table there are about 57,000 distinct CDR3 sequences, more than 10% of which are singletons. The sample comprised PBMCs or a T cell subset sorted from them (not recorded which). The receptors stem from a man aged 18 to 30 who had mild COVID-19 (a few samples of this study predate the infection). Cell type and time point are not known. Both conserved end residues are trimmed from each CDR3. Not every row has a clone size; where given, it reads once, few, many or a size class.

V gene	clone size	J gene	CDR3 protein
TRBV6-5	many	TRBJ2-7	ASRPSLASHEQY
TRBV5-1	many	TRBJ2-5	ASSPSGGAGETQY
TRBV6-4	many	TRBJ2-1	ASSETTSGEQF
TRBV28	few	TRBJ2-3	ASSFWITDTQY
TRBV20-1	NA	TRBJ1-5	SARDRTGGLGQPQH
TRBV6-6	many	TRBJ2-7	ASSVGTTSYEQY
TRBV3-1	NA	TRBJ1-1	ASSRQLNTEAF
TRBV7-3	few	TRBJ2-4	ASSSTPTTLIQY
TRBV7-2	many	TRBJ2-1	ASSPRGSYNEQF
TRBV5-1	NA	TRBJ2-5	ASILVAGKEETQY
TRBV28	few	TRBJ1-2	ASSFRGYSDTFYGYT
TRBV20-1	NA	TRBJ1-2	SARWLLYGYT
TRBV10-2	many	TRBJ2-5	ASSLQGFETQY
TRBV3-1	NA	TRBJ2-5	ASSRLAGNQETQY
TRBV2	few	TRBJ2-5	ASTWGGPFRETQY
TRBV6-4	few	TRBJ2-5	ASSDSKGWETQY
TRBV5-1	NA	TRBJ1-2	ASSLDRGRGYGYT
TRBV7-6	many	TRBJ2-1	ASSAIPLAGRSDEQF
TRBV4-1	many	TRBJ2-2	ASSQAGGRTGELF
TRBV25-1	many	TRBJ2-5	ASSGRDQGETQY
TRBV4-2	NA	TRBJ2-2	ASNTETSETGELF
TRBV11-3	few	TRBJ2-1	ASSADNEQF
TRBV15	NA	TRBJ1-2	ATSTGQGYGYT
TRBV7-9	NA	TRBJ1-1	ASSLQGDTEAF
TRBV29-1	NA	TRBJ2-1	SVVVVRQF
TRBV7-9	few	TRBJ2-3	ASSSGGRATDTQY
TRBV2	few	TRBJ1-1	ASSGSTPGQEAF
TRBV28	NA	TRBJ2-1	ASSIYADRYNEQF
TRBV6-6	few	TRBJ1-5	ASRPWGGTRNQPQH
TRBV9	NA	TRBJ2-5	ASSELGGTETQY
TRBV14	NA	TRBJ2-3	ASSRRSGEGDTQY
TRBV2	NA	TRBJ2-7	ASTSLTSYEQY
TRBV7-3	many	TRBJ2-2	ASSSGWTGELF
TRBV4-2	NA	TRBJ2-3	ASSQRSGGPADTQY
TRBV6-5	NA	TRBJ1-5	ASKGAGGQPQH
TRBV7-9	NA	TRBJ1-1	ASSAQGETEAF
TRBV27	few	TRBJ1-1	ASREAGFTEAF
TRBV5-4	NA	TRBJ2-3	ASSLRGGAGDTQY
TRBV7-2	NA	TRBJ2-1	ASRGYNEQF
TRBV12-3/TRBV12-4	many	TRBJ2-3	ASSSLGAGGTDTQY
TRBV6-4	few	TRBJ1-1	ASSDSWVSLGANTEAF
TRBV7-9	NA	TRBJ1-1	ASSLRGGRSSEAF
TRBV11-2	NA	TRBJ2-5	ASSLARTMVGGRETQY
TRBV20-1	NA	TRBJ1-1	SARDPTGAGTEAF
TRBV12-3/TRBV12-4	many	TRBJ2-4	ASSPPRRTGGAKNIQY
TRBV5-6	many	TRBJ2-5	ASSTLAGGQTQY
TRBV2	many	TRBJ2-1	ACRDRGYNEQF